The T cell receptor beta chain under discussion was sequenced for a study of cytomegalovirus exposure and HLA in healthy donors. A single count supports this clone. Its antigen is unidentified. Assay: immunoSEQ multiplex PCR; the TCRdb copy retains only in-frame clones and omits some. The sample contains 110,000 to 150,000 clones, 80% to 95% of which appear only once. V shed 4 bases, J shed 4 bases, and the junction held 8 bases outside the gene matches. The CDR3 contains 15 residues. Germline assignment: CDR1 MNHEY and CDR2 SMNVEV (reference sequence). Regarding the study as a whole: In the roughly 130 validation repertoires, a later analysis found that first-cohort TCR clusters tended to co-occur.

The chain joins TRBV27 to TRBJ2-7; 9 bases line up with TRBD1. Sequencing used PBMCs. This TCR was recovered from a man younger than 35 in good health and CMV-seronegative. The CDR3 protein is CASSSRQGVGYEQYV. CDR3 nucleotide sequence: TGTGCCAGCAGTTCCCGACAGGGGGTAGGGTACGAGCAGTACGTC.